This T cell receptor beta chain came from a study of beta chain features in type 1 diabetes. For the study at large: The patients were much like the healthy donors in age, gender and cell yields.

Study results and limitations: There were fewer insertions and more deletions at the VDJ junctions of type 1 diabetes patients.

Expressed TCRB transcripts were sequenced after all isolated RNA was converted to cDNA. The average output of naive, central memory and regulatory T cell samples was about 3.3 million reads. The repertoire was sequenced with immunoSEQ multiplex PCR; TCRdb's copy has only in-frame clones and lacks some. The sample has hundreds of thousands of clones; roughly 16% are singletons. Using CD45RO/CCR7/CD25/CD127/CD95/CD27, CD4+ naive, central memory, regulatory and stem cell-like memory cells were sorted. This clone was seen a few times. No antigen is known for it. From germline, CDR1 is SGHRS and CDR2 YFSETQ. The CDR3 is 15 residues long. V dropped 3 bases and J dropped 2; count of bases not matched to a gene: 4.

V gene TRBV5-1 combines with J gene TRBJ1-1, with 10 bases fitting TRBD1. This clonotype was sampled from a woman aged 18-29 years in good health. The specimen was naive CD4+ T cells from blood. This CDR3 reads CASSSRDRGNTEAFF. In nucleotides, the CDR3 is TGCGCCAGCAGCTCCCGGGACAGGGGAAACACTGAAGCTTTCTTT. Variable domain in full (rest from reference TRBV5-1 and TRBJ1-1): KAGVTQTPRYLIKTRGQQVTLSCSPISGHRSVSWYQQTPGQGLQFLFEYFSETQRNKGNFPGRFSGRQFSNSRSEMNVSTLELGDSALYLCASSSRDRGNTEAFFGQGTRLTVV.